A single sample is the source of the 26 T cell receptor beta chains below, sequenced in a study of CD4+ T cells in melanoma. Generated by immunoSEQ multiplex PCR, the TCRdb table keeps only in-frame clones and is missing some. Here the sample spans about 10,000 clones, 60% to 85% being singletons. Sequences were obtained from cells from a culture (not recorded whether cultured in vitro). These TCRs come from a human donor with melanoma.

The J gene is TRBJ2-1, the V gene TRBV4-1, with 10 bases aligning to TRBD2. This CDR3 spans 15 amino acids. Germline V CDR1 and CDR2: MGHRA, YSYEKL. J lost 8 bases, V lost 3 bases, and 7 bases had no gene match. This CDR3 is CASSHQAGGLYEQFF. The CDR3 nucleotides are TGCGCCAGCAGCCATCAAGCGGGGGGGCTTTATGAGCAGTTCTTC.

There are a few counts of this clone. J is TRBJ1-6 and V is TRBV5-8, with 8 positions matching TRBD1. CDR1 is SGHTS, CDR2 YDEGEE, per germline. With V trimmed by 5 bases and J by 7 bases, 8 bases remained unmatched. This CDR3 is built from 15 residues. The CDR3 DNA reads TGTGCCAGCAGACCCCGGCAGGGGGCGAATTCACCCCTCCACTTT. This codes for CASRPRQGANSPLHF. Variable domain in full (rest from reference TRBV5-8 and TRBJ1-6): EAGVTQSPTHLIKTRGQQATLRCSPISGHTSVYWYQQALGLGLQFLLWYDEGEERNRGNFPPRFSGRQFPNYSSELNVNALELEDSALYLCASRPRQGANSPLHFGNGTRLTVT.

This clone was found a few times. The rearrangement links TRBV11-2 to TRBJ1-6; tentatively, D is TRBD1 (5 bases). This CDR3 has 15 residues. Trimming cost V 5 bases and J 5 bases, with 13 bases left between them. CDR1 SGHAT and CDR2 FQNNGV come from the germline V gene. The CDR3: CASSPRGGDNSPLHF. In DNA, the CDR3 is TGTGCCAGCAGCCCGCGCGGGGGAGATAATTCACCCCTCCACTTT.

This chain uses TRBV5-1 with TRBJ1-6; weak D call: TRBD1 (6 bases). The germline CDR1 and CDR2 sequences are SGHRS and YFSETQ. This CDR3 has 14 amino acids. Trimming took 4 bases from V and 14 from J, leaving 19 bases between them. This CDR3 reads CASSPTGTRRTLHF. CDR3 bases: TGCGCCAGCAGCCCAACAGGGACCAGACGGACCCTCCACTTT.

The genes are TRBV2 and TRBJ2-5; D is undetermined. V lost 7 bases, J lost 7 bases, and 25 bases lay in between. The germline CDR1 and CDR2 sequences are SNHLY and FYNNEI. The CDR3 totals 16 residues. The CDR3 DNA reads TGTGCCAGCAATGACGCGCGGACCCAGTCTACGGGGACCCAGTACTTC. Translating gives CASNDARTQSTGTQYF. Drawing the rest from reference TRBV2 and TRBJ2-5, the complete variable domain is EPEVTQTPSHQVTQMGQEVILRCVPISNHLYFYWYRQILGQKVEFLVSFYNNEISEKSEIFDDQFSVERPDGSNFTLKIRSTKLEDSAMYFCASNDARTQSTGTQYFGPGTRLLVL.

Written as DNA, the CDR3 is TGTGCCAGCAGCATACACCGTCAGGGTCGTGGTCGCTCCTACAATGAGCAGTTCTTC. Its translation is CASSIHRQGRGRSYNEQFF. The V call is TRBV9, the J call TRBJ2-1; a weak D match, TRBD1 (5 bases). Trimming pared 4 bases from V and 0 bases from J, leaving 23 bases between. Germline assignment: CDR1 SGDLS and CDR2 YYNGEE. This CDR3 is built from 19 residues.

This clone was counted only a few times. The rearrangement joins TRBV19 to TRBJ1-1, with TRBD1 matching 11 bases. The V and J ends lost 4 bases and 8 bases, in that order; junction bases with no gene match: 3. CDR1 LNHDA and CDR2 SQIVND come from the germline V gene (reference sequence). The CDR3 length is 13 residues. In DNA form, the CDR3 reads TGTGCCAGTAGTAACCGGGACAGGGGGGAAGCTTTCTTT. Protein: CASSNRDRGEAFF.

The chain carries TRBV6-1 and TRBJ2-3; 14 bases are a match to TRBD2. This CDR3 contains 20 residues. CDR1 is MNHNS and CDR2 is SASEGT in the germline V gene. V lost 4 bases and J lost 0; bases outside the gene matches: 12. In nucleotides, the CDR3 is TGTGCCAGCAGTGGTACACCGGGACTAGCGGGGGCCAGGAGCACAGATACGCAGTATTTT. Protein sequence: CASSGTPGLAGARSTDTQYF.

V usage is TRBV4-1 and J usage is TRBJ1-1, with D possibly TRBD1 on 5 matching bases. V lost 4 bases, J lost 1 base, and 16 bases lay in between. The germline V gene has CDR1 MGHRA and CDR2 YSYEKL. The CDR3 is 16 residues long. The CDR3 loop reads CASSPGPARGNTEAFF. CDR3 nucleotides: TGCGCCAGCAGCCCGGGACCGGCAAGGGGGAACACTGAAGCTTTCTTT.

V usage is TRBV30 and J usage is TRBJ2-1, with D perhaps TRBD2 (5 bases). Germline V gene data show CDR1 as GTSNPN and CDR2 as SVGIG (reference sequence). The length of the CDR3 is 11 residues. Deletions cut 4 bases from V and 8 bases from J, with 9 bases between. In DNA form, the CDR3 reads TGTGCCTGGACCGAGGGCTATGAGCAGTTCTTC. Its protein product is CAWTEGYEQFF. Full variable domain (rest looked up from reference TRBV30 and TRBJ2-1): SQTIHQWPATLVQPVGSPLSLECTVEGTSNPNLYWYRQAAGRGLQLLFYSVGIGQISSEVPQNLSASRPQDRQFILSSKKLLLSDSGFYLCAWTEGYEQFFGPGTRLTVL.

This clone was picked up a small number of times. The rearrangement uses TRBV7-9 and TRBJ2-3, with 8 bases aligning to TRBD2. CDR3 size: 15 residues. V was clipped by 3 bases and J by 6 bases; unmatched bases: 8. Germline V lookup: CDR1 SEHNR, CDR2 FQNEAQ (reference sequence). The CDR3 region is CASSLGLVVGDTQYF. For the CDR3, the DNA is TGTGCCAGCAGCTTGGGACTAGTTGTCGGGGATACGCAGTATTTT.

This rearrangement joins TRBV10-3 to TRBJ1-1; D might be TRBD1 (5 bases). Per germline, CDR1 ENHRY and CDR2 SYGVKD. This CDR3 comprises 13 residues. Between the trimmed V and J ends, which lost 4 bases and 3 bases, there was a span of 9 bases. The DNA for the CDR3 is TGTGCCATCAGTGGAGGGGCAGACACTGAAGCTTTCTTT. Encoded protein: CAISGGADTEAFF.

This chain uses TRBV2 with TRBJ2-7; D call uncertain. Germline assignment: CDR1 SNHLY and CDR2 FYNNEI. With 3 bases removed from V and 4 bases from J, the gap between germline ends came to 13 bases. The CDR3 spans 14 residues. Here the CDR3 reads CASSDPMIVYEQYF. CDR3 nucleotides: TGTGCCAGCAGTGACCCAATGATCGTTTACGAGCAGTACTTC. Together with reference TRBV2 and TRBJ2-7, the CDR3 gives the full variable domain: EPEVTQTPSHQVTQMGQEVILRCVPISNHLYFYWYRQILGQKVEFLVSFYNNEISEKSEIFDDQFSVERPDGSNFTLKIRSTKLEDSAMYFCASSDPMIVYEQYFGPGTRLTVT.

This CDR3 reads CASSSPAGGSYNEQFF. The CDR3 DNA reads TGTGCCAGCAGTTCTCCGGCGGGGGGGTCGTACAATGAGCAGTTCTTC. V usage is TRBV6-2 or TRBV6-3 and J usage is TRBJ2-1, with TRBD2 matching over 9 bases. V gave up 4 bases and J gave up 4 bases; unmatched junction bases: 8. This CDR3 has 16 amino acids. In germline, CDR1 is MNHEY, CDR2 SVGEGT.

The chain employs TRBV2 and TRBJ2-4; D remains ambiguous. CDR1 is SNHLY, CDR2 FYNNEI, per germline. The CDR3 covers 15 residues. V lost 3 bases and J 7 bases, leaving 16 bases between the germline ends. CDR3 loop: CASSDITTRVNIQYF. The CDR3 DNA follows: TGTGCCAGCAGTGATATTACCACTCGGGTCAACATTCAGTACTTC.

The chain combines TRBV6-4 with TRBJ1-6; no clear D. V dropped 2 bases and J dropped 8 bases, with 7 bases sitting between them. Germline V lookup: CDR1 MRHNA, CDR2 SNTAGT. CDR3 length: 13 amino acids. The chain's CDR3 is CASSDHEYSPLHF. The CDR3 DNA follows: TGTGCCAGCAGTGACCATGAGTATTCACCCCTCCACTTT.

The V and J genes are TRBV27 and TRBJ2-1; 8 bases line up with TRBD1. The CDR3 is 14 amino acids. V lost 6 bases, J lost 6 bases, and 7 bases stayed unmatched. Germline-derived CDR1 and CDR2 are MNHEY and SMNVEV (reference sequence). This CDR3 reads CASRPGQVSNEQFF. Here the CDR3 DNA reads TGTGCCAGCAGACCGGGACAGGTGAGCAATGAGCAGTTCTTC.

This clone was observed a few times. This sequence joins TRBV6-2 or TRBV6-3 and TRBJ2-1; D remains ambiguous. The germline V gene has CDR1 MNHEY and CDR2 SVGEGT. With 0 bases removed from V and 10 bases from J, the gap between germline ends came to 4 bases. The CDR3 consists of 11 residues. CDR3 sequence (DNA): TGTGCCAGCAGTTACTCGGCCGAGCAGTTCTTC. Translation gives CASSYSAEQFF.

By share, this clone ranks as medium-sized. The genes are TRBV2 and TRBJ1-1; 9 bases map to TRBD1. CDR3 size: 15 residues. The trim removed 4 bases at V and 4 bases at J, leaving 7 bases unmatched. The germline V gene has CDR1 SNHLY and CDR2 FYNNEI. The CDR3 loop reads CASSAEGQGTTEAFF. DNA for the CDR3: TGTGCCAGCAGTGCTGAGGGACAGGGCACCACTGAAGCTTTCTTT.

The V gene is TRBV15, the J gene TRBJ2-5; TRBD2 aligns across 10 bases. CDR3 length equals 16 residues. V shed 1 base and J 5 bases; nucleotides not matched to a gene: 7. The germline gives CDR1 LNHNV, CDR2 YYDKDF (reference sequence). The DNA of the CDR3 is TGTGCCACCAGCAGAGGAAGCGGGGGGGCGGGTGAGACCCAGTACTTC. Translated, it gives CATSRGSGGAGETQYF.

This rearrangement joins TRBV6-4 to TRBJ2-3; D call uncertain. The CDR3 extends over 15 amino acids. V lost 0 bases, J lost 7 bases, and 14 bases lay in between. Germline CDR1 reads MRHNA; CDR2 reads SNTAGT. For the CDR3, the DNA is TGTGCCAGCAGTGACTCGATTGGGGTCGGGTATACGCAGTATTTT. It translates to CASSDSIGVGYTQYF.

CDR3 bases: TGTGCCAGCAGCTTCCAGGGATTAGAAAAACTGTTTTTT. Translating it yields CASSFQGLEKLFF. The rearrangement uses TRBV5-6 and TRBJ1-4; possibly TRBD1 for D (5 bases). Trimming stripped 2 bases from V and 8 bases from J, with 10 bases between. CDR1 and CDR2 from the germline V gene are SGHDT and YYEEEE. CDR3 length equals 13 residues.

The CDR3 region has the DNA TGCGCCAGCAGCTTGGTGACTAGCGGGGGGGCCTACGAGCAGTACTTC. Protein: CASSLVTSGGAYEQYF. The rearrangement joins TRBV5-1 to TRBJ2-7; 14 positions match TRBD2. The CDR3 is 16 amino acids. Trimming at V came to 0 bases and at J to 2 bases, leaving 1 base not matched to a gene. In germline, CDR1 is SGHRS, CDR2 YFSETQ.

The V and J genes are TRBV5-1 and TRBJ2-1, with a weak D call TRBD1 (6 bases). Germline V gene sequence: CDR1 SGHRS, CDR2 YFSETQ. Trimming stripped 4 bases from V and 0 bases from J, with 14 bases between. The CDR3 spans 16 residues. The CDR3 nucleotides read TGCGCCAGCAGCCACAGGGCCTCCCTCTCCTACAATGAGCAGTTCTTC. Translated: CASSHRASLSYNEQFF.

By share, this clone ranks as large (0.1 to 1%). The J gene is TRBJ2-7, the V gene TRBV14; D is possibly TRBD1 (7 bases). V was cut by 1 base and J by 6 bases, with 19 bases left in between. Germline loops: CDR1 SGHDN, CDR2 FVKESK. The CDR3 is 16 residues long. The CDR3 loop reads CASSQVWRGRLAEQYF. The CDR3 DNA follows: TGTGCCAGCAGCCAAGTTTGGAGGGGGCGCTTGGCCGAGCAGTACTTC.

The chain carries TRBV3-1 (or the pseudogene TRBV3-2) and TRBJ1-1; perhaps TRBD1 as D (5 bases). V was shortened by 3 bases and J by 6 bases, with 14 bases between the two germline ends. This CDR3 region has 14 residues. Germline V gene data show CDR1 as LGHDT and CDR2 as YNNKEL (reference sequence). CDR3 residues: CASSHWRLGPEAFF. The DNA for the CDR3 is TGTGCCAGCAGCCATTGGAGGCTGGGACCTGAAGCTTTCTTT.